Listed below are T cell receptor beta chains from one sample, sequenced in a study of blood T cell repertoires in COVID-19. Sequencing was performed with immunoSEQ multiplex PCR; in TCRdb, only in-frame clones are kept and a portion is missing. The sample comprises roughly 180,000 clones, under 85% of which are singletons, and 17% rests with the top ten. The specimen sequenced was peripheral blood. Receptors originate from a man aged 55-75 years with active or convalescent COVID-19. The CDR3 runs from the conserved cysteine through the conserved F or W. The D gene is left open where the match is weak. Clone size is stated in some rows and not others, as once, few, many or a class when expanded.

CDR3 DNA,CDR3 protein,V gene,clone size,J gene,D gene,CDR3 length
TGCAGTGCTAGGATCCGCGGTGAGCAGTTCTTC,CSARIRGEQFF,TRBV20-1,.,TRBJ2-1,.,11
TGTGCCTCGAGGGGGGGGACCACAGATACGCAGTATTTT,CASRGGTTDTQYF,TRBV11-1,.,TRBJ2-3,.,13
TGTGCCAGCAGCGGCTCGAGGGGGCTGGGAGAGACCCAGTACTTC,CASSGSRGLGETQYF,TRBV9,.,TRBJ2-5,TRBD1,15
TGTGCCAGCAGTTTAGTTATGTTGGAGACCCAGTACTTC,CASSLVMLETQYF,TRBV12-3/TRBV12-4,.,TRBJ2-5,.,13
TGCGCCAGCAGGGCACAGGTCCTGAACACTGAAGCTTTCTTT,CASRAQVLNTEAFF,TRBV4-3,.,TRBJ1-1,.,14
TGCGCCAGCAGCCAAGATCGAGGGCCAGTCTATGGCTACACCTTC,CASSQDRGPVYGYTF,TRBV4-3,.,TRBJ1-2,.,15
TGTGCCAGCAGCTCCAGACACGCAACTAATGAAAAACTGTTTTTT,CASSSRHATNEKLFF,TRBV5-6,.,TRBJ1-4,.,15
TGTGCCTGGGGGGGAGGTGGCGCAGATACGCAGTATTTT,CAWGGGGADTQYF,TRBV30,.,TRBJ2-3,.,13
TGTGCCAGCAGCTTGGCAACAGGGACTGGAAACACCATATATTTT,CASSLATGTGNTIYF,TRBV5-4,.,TRBJ1-3,.,15
TGTGCCAGCAGCCAGCTTAGCGGGAGAGGCACAGATACGCAGTATTTT,CASSQLSGRGTDTQYF,TRBV5-5,once,TRBJ2-3,TRBD2,16
TGTGCCACCAGTGCCCCCCTCGGAAACACCATATATTTT,CATSAPLGNTIYF,TRBV24-1,.,TRBJ1-3,.,13
TGTGCCAGCAGTCCCACTAGCGGATCCTACAATGAGCAGTTCTTC,CASSPTSGSYNEQFF,TRBV6-4,.,TRBJ2-1,TRBD2,15
TGTGCCAGCAGCTTTCATTCGGGACAGACTTCCTCTGGGGCCAACGTCCTGACTTTC,CASSFHSGQTSSGANVLTF,TRBV7-2,few,TRBJ2-6,TRBD1,19
TGCGCCAGCAGTGAGGAGCGAGAGACCCAGTACTTC,CASSEERETQYF,TRBV10-1,.,TRBJ2-5,.,12
TGTGCCAGCAGCTTAGACACCTACGAGCAGTACTTC,CASSLDTYEQYF,TRBV7-8,.,TRBJ2-7,.,12
TGTGCCACCTCCCTCGGGCAGGGGAAGGACTACGAGCAGTACTTC,CATSLGQGKDYEQYF,TRBV19,.,TRBJ2-7,.,15
TGTGCCAGCAGCAGCCTGGCGGGAGAGAGGATCGGGGAGCTGTTTTTT,CASSSLAGERIGELFF,TRBV5-4,.,TRBJ2-2,TRBD2,16
TGCAGTGCTCATCGAGGGGAGACCCAGTACTTC,CSAHRGETQYF,TRBV20-1,.,TRBJ2-5,.,11
TGTGCCAGCAGTTACGGGGGAGGCGAAAACAATGAGCAGTTCTTC,CASSYGGGENNEQFF,TRBV6-5,.,TRBJ2-1,.,15
TGTGCCAGCAGCTTAGAGTTGCGGGGAGAAGCTTTCTTT,CASSLELRGEAFF,TRBV5-6,few,TRBJ1-1,.,13
TGCGCCAGCAGCTTGGACCCTACGCAGGGTACCACTGAAGCTTTCTTT,CASSLDPTQGTTEAFF,TRBV5-1,few,TRBJ1-1,.,16
TGTGCCAGCAGCCAGATGGACTGGACAGGCGGGGAGCTGTTTTTT,CASSQMDWTGGELFF,TRBV5-6,.,TRBJ2-2,TRBD1,15
TGCAGTGTATCCAGGGGATACGAGCAGTACTTC,CSVSRGYEQYF,TRBV20-1,few,TRBJ2-7,.,11
TGTGCCAGCAGCAAAGAACAGGGGACAACTAATGAAAAACTGTTTTTT,CASSKEQGTTNEKLFF,TRBV21-1,.,TRBJ1-4,.,16
TGTGCCAGCAGCCCTTCCGGGACAGGGGAAGGACAGCCCCAGCATTTT,CASSPSGTGEGQPQHF,TRBV7-9,once,TRBJ1-5,TRBD1,16
TGTGCCAGCAGCTCTAGCGGGAGCCTCGGGTATTTT,CASSSSGSLGYF,TRBV5-4,.,TRBJ2-3,TRBD2,12
TGTGCCAGCAGCCGTAGCGGGTACACCGGGGAGCTGTTTTTT,CASSRSGYTGELFF,TRBV7-2,.,TRBJ2-2,TRBD2,14
TGCGCCAGCAGCTTGGCGGGGGGAGGCACTGAAGCTTTCTTT,CASSLAGGGTEAFF,TRBV5-1,.,TRBJ1-1,.,14
TGTGCCAGCAGCCCGGGATCCCGCTCCTACAATGAGCAGTTCTTC,CASSPGSRSYNEQFF,TRBV7-9,.,TRBJ2-1,.,15
TGTGCCATCAGCTGGAGAGAGAACACTGAAGCTTTCTTT,CAISWRENTEAFF,TRBV10-3,.,TRBJ1-1,.,13
TGTGCCAGCAGCCTTAGTGACAGTAGCAATCAGCCCCAGCATTTT,CASSLSDSSNQPQHF,TRBV7-8,.,TRBJ1-5,.,15
TGCGCCAGCAGCCCGGTAAAGCGGGAGAGCTACGAGCAGTACTTC,CASSPVKRESYEQYF,TRBV5-1,.,TRBJ2-7,TRBD2,15
TGTGCCAGCATCGAAACAGGGGGCCAAGGCTACACCTTC,CASIETGGQGYTF,TRBV5-4,.,TRBJ1-2,TRBD1,13
TGTGCCAGTAGTATGCGACTAGCCATAGAGAGCTCCTACAATGAGCAGTTCTTC,CASSMRLAIESSYNEQFF,TRBV19,.,TRBJ2-1,TRBD2,18
TGTGCCAGCACTAGCGGGTCCTACACCCAGTACTTC,CASTSGSYTQYF,TRBV28,once,TRBJ2-5,TRBD2,12
TGTGCCAGCAGTGACGGGACAGGGGGCGCCGGCACTGAAGCTTTCTTT,CASSDGTGGAGTEAFF,TRBV6-4,.,TRBJ1-1,TRBD1,16
TGTGCCAGCAGCTTATCCCAGGGGAATATGTATGGCTACACCTTC,CASSLSQGNMYGYTF,TRBV5-4,.,TRBJ1-2,.,15
TGTGCCACCAGCAGAGCGTCCCAGCCCCAGCATTTT,CATSRASQPQHF,TRBV15,.,TRBJ1-5,.,12
TGTGCCTTAAAATCGACCGAGGTAGGCAATGAGCAGTTCTTC,CALKSTEVGNEQFF,TRBV30,.,TRBJ2-1,.,14
TGTGCCAGCAGCAAGGACAGGGGGTTGGATGGCTACACCTTC,CASSKDRGLDGYTF,TRBV7-3,.,TRBJ1-2,TRBD1,14